The 5 T cell receptor beta chains given below trace back to one sample, sequenced in a study of blood T cell repertoires in COVID-19. Method: immunoSEQ multiplex PCR; TCRdb's copy keeps in-frame clones and lacks some. The sample includes over 250,000 clones, 80% to 95% seen only once; the top ten take 2.6%. Sequences were obtained from peripheral blood. These receptors all stem from a person aged 18-29 years with COVID-19, enrolled during active disease.

The CDR3 nucleotides are TGCGCCAGCAGCTTGCGGGGAGGGACCGGGGAGCTGTTTTTT. It encodes CASSLRGGTGELFF. The gene calls are TRBV5-1 and TRBJ2-2; 7 nucleotides match TRBD2. J was trimmed by 5 bases and V by 1 base; bases with no gene match: 2. This CDR3 comprises 14 residues. CDR1 SGHRS and CDR2 YFSETQ come from the germline V gene.

V is TRBV9 and J is TRBJ2-5, with 9 positions matching TRBD2. Germline V gene data show CDR1 as SGDLS and CDR2 as YYNGEE. The J segment lost 4 bases and the V segment lost 3 bases, leaving 10 bases of the junction unmatched. The CDR3 is made up of 16 amino acids. DNA of the CDR3: TGTGCCAGCAGCGCACGACCAGCGGGAGGAGGAGAGACCCAGTACTTC. This translates into CASSARPAGGGETQYF.

This rearrangement joins TRBV10-3 to TRBJ2-5; possible D gene TRBD2, 6 bases. There are 14 residues in the CDR3. Looked up from germline, CDR1 is ENHRY and CDR2 is SYGVKD. The V and J ends lost 2 bases and 4 bases respectively, with 11 bases between them. CDR3 protein: CAISEREPGETQYF. CDR3 nucleotide sequence: TGTGCCATCAGTGAGCGGGAGCCGGGAGAGACCCAGTACTTC.

This clone occurred once. V is TRBV3-1 (or the pseudogene TRBV3-2) and J is TRBJ2-7; no definite D call. This CDR3 contains 15 residues. Trimming cost V 0 bases and J 3 bases, with 12 bases left between them. The V gene's germline CDR1 is LGHDT and CDR2 YNNKEL (reference sequence). CDR3 sequence (DNA): TGTGCCAGCAGCCAAGAGAGTGACTTCTACTACGAGCAGTACTTC. Translated: CASSQESDFYYEQYF.

The V gene is TRBV10-3, the J gene TRBJ1-5; perhaps TRBD1 as D (6 bases). The length of the CDR3 is 13 residues. Germline CDR1 is ENHRY and CDR2 is SYGVKD. V was pared by 10 bases and J by 7 bases, with 17 bases between. CDR3 region: CATEVGAGQPQHF. Written as DNA, the CDR3 is TGTGCCACCGAGGTGGGGGCAGGCCAGCCCCAGCATTTT.